This T cell receptor (beta chain) is drawn from a study of early stage breast cancer tumors listed by TCRdb under 2017. For the study in its entirety: Of the 15 to 20 invasive breast tumors, more than 9 were found to be estrogen receptor-positive, progesterone receptor-positive and HER2-negative. A total of 2.7 million or so templates, representing about 1.1 million unique clonotypes, were detected across all samples. On average, each sample had 8 to 10-fold read coverage. Of the approximately 12 ER+/PR+/HER2- tumors, eight were classified as invasive ductal carcinomas and four as invasive lobular carcinomas.

Details on this clone: Its recognized antigen is unknown. Qualities for individual bases were not recorded, and no much larger clone is one base off.

Every sample was amplified as two independent genomic DNA replicates, using roughly 0.5 ug for blood and approximately 1.4 ug for tumor or normal breast. Following the manufacturer's instructions, the ImmunoSeq Intro kit was used to carry out TCRB sequencing on genomic DNA. For absolute quantification, the approximately 30-cycle multiplex PCR included proprietary primers along with spike-in control sequences. An 87-bp fragment spanning the CDR3 and flanking V and J genes was sequenced with single-end 150-bp reads. Each lane of an Illumina MiSeq running version 3.0 chemistry carried seven multiplexed samples, with two replicates apiece. In the authors' own workflow: Raw data were processed by the vendor's proprietary pipeline, with both replicates merged into one result per sample. A clonotype was defined as productive rearrangements that share the same V-gene family, CDR3 amino acid sequence and J-gene segment. Clonality was computed as 1 minus the normalized Shannon entropy (Pielou evenness) of TCRB abundances. T cell density was estimated by dividing total templates by the number of input cells inferred from the DNA input amount. Recon with default parameters was used to estimate total repertoire diversity and clonality. A clonotype counted as tumor-enriched if its abundance in tumor exceeded 0.1% and was at least 32-fold higher than its abundance in normal breast. The immuneACCESS repertoire file appears here via TCRdb, limited to in-frame rearrangements. These files lack a portion of the clones; in checked studies, under half of the deficit traces to unresolved V genes, and the cause of the others is not known. From that table come the V and J calls and clone size; the DNA was used to work out D and trimming. This sample is represented by tens of thousands of clones; 84% of them were singletons. The top ten constitute 9.3% of the sample.

In the germline V gene, CDR1 corresponds to SGDLS and CDR2 to YYNGEE. CDR3 length: 15 amino acids, cysteine to phenylalanine. This entry keeps only the CDR3 DNA: 45 bases, framed from base 1. The germline ends are 15 bases apart after V is trimmed by 0 bases and J by 9 bases. The investigation overall reported the following: Chain pairing and functional markers such as CD4, CD8 and FOXP3 were missed by bulk genomic DNA sequencing of unsorted cells. Approximately 2.5-fold higher T cell density and higher clonality were observed in tumors than in adjacent normal breast tissue. Enriched TCRB sequences shared across patients were mostly commonly generated sequences, unlikely to play an important role in the tumor microenvironment. Repertoires from blood and normal breast were more alike than repertoires from blood and tumor, and in about 85% of the 16 patients, comparing each tissue with blood separated tumor from normal. The small cohort size prevented analysis by tumor subtype.

The study profiled bulk TCR beta-chain repertoires in matched peripheral blood, tumor and adjacent normal breast tissue taken from approximately 15 patients with early-stage breast cancer. Before surgery, whole blood (about 4.5-10 mL) was collected into EDTA tubes and processed within 2 hours. Ficoll-Paque centrifugation in SepMate-50 tubes was used to isolate peripheral blood mononuclear cells. PBMCs were cryopreserved in roughly 90% FBS with roughly 10% DMSO in aliquots of about 1.7 to 4 million cells and stored in liquid nitrogen. The Qiagen AllPrep DNA/RNA Mini kit was used to extract genomic DNA.

Sequenced: blood. The rearranged segments are TRBV9 and TRBJ1-4, with TRBD1 perhaps the D gene, on 5 matching bases. This clonotype originated in a person in their fifties with breast cancer. The CDR3 region reads CASSVAPSGTQKLFF. The nucleotide sequence reads as follows: TGTGCCAGCAGCGTAGCCCCCTCCGGGACGCAAAAACTGTTTTTT.